This T cell receptor (beta chain) was found in a study of somatic mutations in cytotoxic T cells in rheumatoid arthritis. General study results and limits: A rise in CD8+ clonality with age was seen in rheumatoid arthritis patients but not in healthy controls.

By positive magnetic bead selection, CD4+ and CD8+ cells were isolated, and their purity was checked by flow cytometry. Sequencing was performed with immunoSEQ multiplex PCR; in TCRdb, only in-frame clones are kept and a portion is missing. Among more than 11,000 clones, around 76% were seen once, and the ten largest hold less than 30%. In the case of this clone: Its antigen is not known.

This CDR3 has 16 amino acids. The trim removed 0 bases at V and 8 bases at J, leaving 6 bases unmatched. Germline loops: CDR1 ENHRY, CDR2 SYGVKD. Sequences were obtained from CD8+ T cells sorted from blood. The receptor comes from an adult with rheumatoid arthritis. The chain joins TRBV10-3 to TRBJ2-1; 11 bases match TRBD2. The DNA of the CDR3 is TGTGCCATCAGTGAGTCGGTAGCGGGGGGGCCCCATGAGCAGTTCTTC. This codes for CAISESVAGGPHEQFF.